Reported below is one T cell receptor (beta chain). The target antigen is unknown. These data are taken from a study of blood T cells in healthy people across ages. Regarding the study as a whole: Samples with more naive T cells showed higher observed beta diversity. There were more naive CD4+ cells and higher diversity in long-lived donors than in aged donors. Bulk PBMC profiling left naive and antigen-experienced comparisons inconclusive. Diversity was estimated from one million T cells, and these estimates were considered underestimates.

Trimming took off 4 bases at V and 0 bases at J, with 9 bases between the two ends. The CDR3 contains 13 residues. Germline V gene lookup returns CDR1 SQVTM and CDR2 ANQGSEA. A second PCR, run for roughly 6 to 11 cycles, used a sample-barcoded 5' primer plus a J-beta primer mix. TCRdb reprocessed the 5' RACE reads via MiXCR and lists one record per CDR3 protein. The sample consists of approximately 1,100,000 distinct CDR3 sequences, 40% to 45% of them appearing once. The sample consisted of blood. This sequence originates from a woman in her sixties in good health. The chain links TRBV29-1 to TRBJ1-1, with a possible D match to TRBD1 (5 bases). CDR3 amino acids: CSVVRVLNTEAFF. DNA for the CDR3: TGCAGCGTTGTCAGGGTCTTGAACACTGAAGCTTTCTTT.